One and the same sample provided the 29 T cell receptor beta chains below, sequenced in a study of type 1 and type 2 diabetes patients. PCR was run on genomic DNA. The TCR beta CDR3 region was amplified using 30 forward and 13 reverse primers. MiXCR was run by TCRdb on the multiplex PCR reads, yielding one entry per CDR3 protein. The sample shows about 290,000 distinct CDR3 sequences, approximately 45% of them seen only once. The sample taken for sequencing was peripheral blood mononuclear cells (PBMCs). These receptors originate from a man aged 18 to 30 with type 2 diabetes.

The chain combines TRBV28 with TRBJ2-7; D is uncertain. V was cut by 6 bases and J by 2 bases, with 14 bases left in between. This CDR3 is built from 14 residues. The V gene's germline CDR1 is MDHEN and CDR2 SYDVKM. The CDR3 DNA reads as TGTGCCAGCAGCACGCCCGACATTACCTACGAGCAGTACTTC. Translation gives CASSTPDITYEQYF.

The chain uses TRBV2 and TRBJ2-5, with TRBD1 matching over 8 bases. The CDR3 has 15 amino acids. Per germline, CDR1 SNHLY and CDR2 FYNNEI. Germline trimming cut 4 bases from V and 0 bases from J; bases unmatched to any gene: 4. CDR3 DNA: TGTGCCAGCAGTGCGCAGGGGGCTCACCAAGAGACCCAGTACTTC. Its protein product is CASSAQGAHQETQYF. Together with reference TRBV2 and TRBJ2-5, the CDR3 gives the full variable domain: EPEVTQTPSHQVTQMGQEVILRCVPISNHLYFYWYRQILGQKVEFLVSFYNNEISEKSEIFDDQFSVERPDGSNFTLKIRSTKLEDSAMYFCASSAQGAHQETQYFGPGTRLLVL.

V usage is TRBV20-1 and J usage is TRBJ2-4; a possible D gene is TRBD1 (6 bases). Germline CDR1 reads DFQATT; CDR2 reads SNEGSKA (reference sequence). The CDR3 loop spans 14 amino acids. V lost 3 bases and J 6 bases, leaving 15 bases between the germline ends. The CDR3 coding sequence is TGCAGTGCTAGTGGGGGCGACGGAACAAACATTCAGTACTTC. It specifies CSASGGDGTNIQYF.

As DNA, the CDR3 is TGTGCCAGCAGCTTACAGGGACCCAACTCGATGAACACTGAAGCTTTCTTT. It yields the protein CASSLQGPNSMNTEAFF. The genes are TRBV11-2 and TRBJ1-1, with a possible D match to TRBD1 (5 bases). V was cut by 2 bases and J by 0 bases, with 16 bases left in between. There are 17 residues in the CDR3. Germline V gives CDR1 SGHAT, CDR2 FQNNGV.

The chain employs TRBV7-8 and TRBJ1-2; 11 nucleotides align to TRBD1. Germline CDR1 SGHVS, CDR2 FQNEAQ. The CDR3 runs to 15 residues. V trimming: 4 bases; J trimming: 11 bases; junction bases outside the gene matches: 12. CDR3 in DNA: TGTGCCAGCAGCTCACATCCAACCGGGACAGGGGGTTACACCTTC. It specifies CASSSHPTGTGGYTF.

This chain joins TRBV19 and TRBJ1-4, with TRBD1 matching 7 bases. Germline CDR1 is LNHDA and CDR2 is SQIVND (reference sequence). Germline trimming cut 3 bases from V and 5 bases from J; bases unmatched to any gene: 6. This CDR3 spans 15 amino acids. The DNA for the CDR3 is TGTGCCAGTAGTATTCTGGGACAGCTGAATGAAAAACTGTTTTTT. Residues: CASSILGQLNEKLFF.

The chain couples TRBV7-9 to TRBJ2-1, with D perhaps matching TRBD1 or TRBD2 (5 bases each). Trimming cost V 2 bases and J 9 bases, with 20 bases left between them. Germline CDR1 reads SEHNR; CDR2 reads FQNEAQ (reference sequence). This CDR3 region has 16 residues. CDR3 amino acids: CASSLNMGVTRGEQFF. The CDR3 DNA follows: TGTGCCAGCAGCTTAAATATGGGGGTAACTCGTGGTGAGCAGTTCTTC.

This rearrangement joins TRBV6-6 to TRBJ2-4; D could derive from TRBD1 or TRBD2 (6 bases each). This CDR3 region has 12 residues. V gave up 2 bases and J gave up 15 bases, with 14 bases separating them. CDR1 is MNHNY and CDR2 is SVGAGI in the germline V gene (reference sequence). CDR3 nucleotide sequence: TGTGCCAGCAGTTACGAAGTGGGGGGCTTGTACTTC. Its protein is CASSYEVGGLYF.

This clonotype showed up many times. The genes are TRBV2 and TRBJ1-1; 8 bases fit TRBD1. Germline CDR1 SNHLY, CDR2 FYNNEI. V dropped 5 bases and J dropped 0; count of bases not matched to a gene: 2. The CDR3 consists of 14 residues. The CDR3 sequence: CASSTGGMNTEAFF. CDR3 DNA: TGTGCCAGCAGTACAGGGGGTATGAACACTGAAGCTTTCTTT.

The J gene is TRBJ2-7, the V gene TRBV30; the D gene is possibly TRBD2 (5 bases). Germline CDR1 GTSNPN, CDR2 SVGIG (reference sequence). The ends were cut back, 3 bases at V and 6 bases at J, with 15 bases in the middle. The CDR3 has 13 residues. CDR3 nucleotide sequence: TGTGCCTGGAGAGAGGCGGGCCTCCCCGAGCAGTACTTC. Residues: CAWREAGLPEQYF.

This clonotype appeared many times. The chain is built from TRBV2 and TRBJ2-1; D is unresolved. CDR1 is SNHLY and CDR2 is FYNNEI in the germline V gene. Between the trimmed V and J ends, which lost 6 bases and 3 bases, there was a span of 6 bases. The CDR3 extends over 12 amino acids. This CDR3 reads CASRDGYNEQFF. In nucleotides, the CDR3 is TGTGCCAGCAGGGACGGCTACAATGAGCAGTTCTTC.

The table lists this clonotype with a few counts. The chain couples TRBV7-7 to TRBJ2-7, with D uncertain. The germline V and J ends were trimmed by 5 bases and 0 bases, with 11 bases remaining between them. The germline gives CDR1 SSHAT, CDR2 FNYEAQ (reference sequence). This CDR3 is 14 amino acids long. In DNA form, the CDR3 reads TGTGCCAGCAGCGTCGACTCGTACTCCTACGAGCAGTACTTC. Translation: CASSVDSYSYEQYF.

V usage is TRBV20-1 and J usage is TRBJ1-1; weak D call: TRBD1 (6 bases). Germline lookup yields CDR1 DFQATT and CDR2 SNEGSKA (reference sequence). CDR3 length: 15 amino acids. V lost 0 bases to trimming and J lost 1 base, with 12 bases between them. CDR3 region: CSARDPGVGNTEAFF. The CDR3 DNA sequence: TGCAGTGCTAGAGACCCAGGGGTGGGGAACACTGAAGCTTTCTTT.

The genes are TRBV5-1 and TRBJ1-2; 8 nucleotides align to TRBD1. CDR3 length: 13 amino acids. Germline V gene data show CDR1 as SGHRS and CDR2 as YFSETQ. V lost 4 bases and J lost 6; bases outside the gene matches: 5. As DNA, the CDR3 is TGCGCCAGCAGCCGTGGACAGGGAGATGGCTACACCTTC. Its protein is CASSRGQGDGYTF.

The chain links TRBV7-3 to TRBJ1-2; a possible D gene is TRBD1 (5 bases). The V end lost 2 bases, the J end lost 7 bases, and 11 bases lay between the germline ends. Germline loops: CDR1 SGHTA, CDR2 FQGTGA. CDR3 length: 13 residues. This chain's CDR3 is CASSLETGRGYTF. As DNA, the CDR3 is TGTGCCAGCAGCTTAGAAACGGGACGTGGCTACACCTTC.

The chain couples TRBV5-1 to TRBJ2-3; D is ambiguous. CDR3 size: 14 residues. The V end was cut by 1 base, the J end by 2 bases, with 8 bases between. From germline, CDR1 is SGHRS and CDR2 YFSETQ. CDR3 DNA: TGCGCCAGCAGCTTGATAGGGTACACAGATACGCAGTATTTT. It encodes CASSLIGYTDTQYF.

This clonotype is a singleton in its sample. The rearrangement joins TRBV7-2 to TRBJ2-7, with D hard to call. Germline CDR1 is SGHTA and CDR2 is FQGNSA. The CDR3 is 12 residues long. Trimming removed 11 bases from V and 4 bases from J, with 15 bases in between. The CDR3 loop reads CAVHSVGYEQYF. The CDR3 DNA sequence: TGTGCCGTTCACTCAGTGGGGTACGAGCAGTACTTC.

V is TRBV7-9 and J is TRBJ1-5; possible D gene TRBD1, 6 bases. CDR1 is SEHNR, CDR2 FQNEAQ, per germline (reference sequence). This CDR3 is 15 amino acids long. V shed 3 bases and J shed 6 bases, with 15 bases lying between them. The CDR3 region is CASSFSGGAGQPQHF. For the CDR3, the DNA is TGTGCCAGCAGCTTCTCGGGGGGGGCTGGTCAGCCCCAGCATTTT.

V and J are TRBV4-2 and TRBJ2-5, with D possibly being TRBD1 (6 bases). This CDR3 contains 18 residues. Per the germline V gene, CDR1 is LGHNA and CDR2 is YNFKEQ. V was shortened by 0 bases and J by 2 bases, with 19 bases between the two germline ends. CDR3 loop: CASSQEGLHYGTQETQYF. The CDR3 nucleotides are TGTGCCAGCAGCCAAGAGGGGCTCCACTACGGGACACAAGAGACCCAGTACTTC.

The table lists this clonotype with a few counts. The genes are TRBV6-6 and TRBJ2-7; 7 bases match TRBD2. The germline V gene has CDR1 MNHNY and CDR2 SVGAGI (reference sequence). The CDR3 runs to 14 residues. Germline trimming cut 8 bases from V and 2 bases from J; bases unmatched to any gene: 9. CDR3 bases: TGTGCCAGCCTTGGGGAGCGGGGACCCTACGAGCAGTACTTC. Translating gives CASLGERGPYEQYF.

There are many counts of this clonotype. The chain links TRBV15 to TRBJ2-7, with D possibly being TRBD1 (6 bases). V lost 3 bases to trimming and J lost 2 bases, with 20 bases between them. Germline V lookup: CDR1 LNHNV, CDR2 YYDKDF (reference sequence). The CDR3 consists of 17 residues. The DNA for the CDR3 is TGTGCCACCAGCAGCAAAAGGGGGACCCAAGCGCCCTACGAGCAGTACTTC. It translates to CATSSKRGTQAPYEQYF.

The chain links TRBV7-9 to TRBJ2-7; D is perhaps TRBD1 or TRBD2 (5 bases each). CDR1 SEHNR and CDR2 FQNEAQ come from the germline V gene (reference sequence). The CDR3 spans 15 residues. Trimming left V 5 bases short and J 7 bases short, with 21 bases between. Here the CDR3 DNA reads TGTGCCAGCAGCGACCACCGGGGCTCCTTTGGGGAGCAGTACTTC. Residues: CASSDHRGSFGEQYF. The whole variable domain, remainder taken from reference TRBV7-9 and TRBJ2-7, is DTGVSQNPRHKITKRGQNVTFRCDPISEHNRLYWYRQTLGQGPEFLTYFQNEAQLEKSRLLSDRFSAERPKGSFSTLEIQRTEQGDSAMYLCASSDHRGSFGEQYFGPGTRLTVT.

J is TRBJ2-7 and V is TRBV13, with 14 bases matching TRBD2. Germline CDR1 PRHDT, CDR2 FYEKMQ (reference sequence). The CDR3 loop spans 16 amino acids. V gave up 5 bases and J gave up 7 bases; unmatched junction bases: 10. The CDR3 is CASSTSGTSGRGEQYF. For the CDR3, the DNA is TGTGCCAGCAGCACCTCCGGGACTAGCGGGAGAGGTGAGCAGTACTTC.

Concerning this clonotype itself: One junction end disagrees with the germline gene, perhaps due to a read error. The V call is TRBV15, the J call TRBJ1-4; 8 bases agree with TRBD1. The germline gives CDR1 LNHNV, CDR2 YYDKDF (reference sequence). The CDR3 is made up of 16 amino acids. In DNA, the CDR3 is TGTGCCACCAGTTACAGTACCCCAGGGGGCAGTGAAAAACTGGTTTTT. Its translation: CATSYSTPGGSEKLVF.

With respect to this clonotype: The DNA is omitted, as the CDR3 cannot be located on it reliably, and the CDR3 follows TCRdb's listing. The V and J genes are TRBV2 and TRBJ1-2; the table's D gene call, TRBD1, was not cross checked with the DNA. The germline gives CDR1 SNHLY, CDR2 FYNNEI. The CDR3 region is 14 residues in length, termini included. The CDR3 loop is CASILDTINYGYTF.

The CDR3 nucleotides are TGTGCCAGCAGTGGCAGGGGGACCGAGCAGTACTTC. It specifies CASSGRGTEQYF. V and J are TRBV6-5 and TRBJ2-7, with TRBD1 identical over 7 bases. J lost 6 bases, V lost 5 bases, and 4 bases had no gene match. Germline lookup yields CDR1 MNHEY and CDR2 SVGAGI. CDR3 length: 12 residues.

This chain uses TRBV4-2 with TRBJ1-5, with D unclear. V was cut by 1 base and J by 4 bases, with 5 bases left in between. This CDR3 comprises 13 residues. The germline V gene encodes CDR1 LGHNA and CDR2 YNFKEQ. CDR3 DNA: TGTGCCAGCAGCCAAGCAGGAAATCAGCCCCAGCATTTT. Protein: CASSQAGNQPQHF.

The rearrangement uses TRBV27 and TRBJ2-7; TRBD1 might be the D (6 bases). The CDR3 has 14 amino acids. The V end lost 2 bases, the J end lost 4 bases, and 12 bases lay between the germline ends. Germline V gives CDR1 MNHEY, CDR2 SMNVEV (reference sequence). The CDR3 sequence: CASSLGQGMYEQYF. CDR3 DNA: TGTGCCAGCAGTTTAGGGCAGGGGATGTACGAGCAGTACTTC.

This clonotype has a handful of counts. The V gene is TRBV7-9, the J gene TRBJ2-5; D not certain. CDR1 is SEHNR, CDR2 FQNEAQ, per germline (reference sequence). Trimming took 5 bases from V and 4 from J, leaving 14 bases between them. The CDR3 contains 14 residues. The CDR3 nucleotides are TGTGCCAGCAGCCAACCTGCCCAGGCAGAGACCCAGTACTTC. Protein product: CASSQPAQAETQYF.